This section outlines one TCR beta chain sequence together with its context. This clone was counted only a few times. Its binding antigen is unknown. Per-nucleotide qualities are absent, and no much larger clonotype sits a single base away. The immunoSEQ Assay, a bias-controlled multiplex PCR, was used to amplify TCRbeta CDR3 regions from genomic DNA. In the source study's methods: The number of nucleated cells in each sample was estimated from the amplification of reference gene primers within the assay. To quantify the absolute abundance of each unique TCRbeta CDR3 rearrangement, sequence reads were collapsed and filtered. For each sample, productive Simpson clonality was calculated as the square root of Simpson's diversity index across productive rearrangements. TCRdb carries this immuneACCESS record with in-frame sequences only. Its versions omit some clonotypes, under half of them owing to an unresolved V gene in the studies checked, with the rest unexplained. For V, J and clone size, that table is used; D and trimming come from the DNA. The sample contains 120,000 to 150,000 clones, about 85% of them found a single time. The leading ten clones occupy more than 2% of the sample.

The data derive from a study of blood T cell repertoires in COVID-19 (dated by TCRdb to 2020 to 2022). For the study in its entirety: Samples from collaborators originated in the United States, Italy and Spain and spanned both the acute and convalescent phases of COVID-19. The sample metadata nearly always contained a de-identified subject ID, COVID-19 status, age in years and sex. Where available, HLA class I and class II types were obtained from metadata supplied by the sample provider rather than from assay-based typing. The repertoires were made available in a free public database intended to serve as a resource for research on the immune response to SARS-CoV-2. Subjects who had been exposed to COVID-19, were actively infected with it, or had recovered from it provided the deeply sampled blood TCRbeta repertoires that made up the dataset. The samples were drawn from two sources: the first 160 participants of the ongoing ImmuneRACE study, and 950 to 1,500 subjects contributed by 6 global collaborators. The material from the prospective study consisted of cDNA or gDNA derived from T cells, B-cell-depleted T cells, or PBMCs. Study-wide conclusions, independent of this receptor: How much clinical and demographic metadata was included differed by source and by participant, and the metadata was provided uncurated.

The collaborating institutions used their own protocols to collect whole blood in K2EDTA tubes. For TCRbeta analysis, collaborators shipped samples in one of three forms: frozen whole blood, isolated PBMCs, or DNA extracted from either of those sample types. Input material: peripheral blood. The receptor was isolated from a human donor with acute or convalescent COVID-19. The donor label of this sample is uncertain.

The DNA reads TGCGCCAGCAGCTTGGACAGGGAGGGCGAAAAACTGTTTTTT. It codes for CASSLDREGEKLFF. In this chain, TRBV5-1 is recombined with TRBJ1-4; 6 matching bases give a weak D call of TRBD1. The junction shows trimming of 0 bases on V and 8 bases on J, plus 11 bases between the germline ends. The CDR3 sequence holds 14 residues, the cysteine and phenylalanine included. Of all the DNA, just the CDR3 is kept, 42 bases in frame from base 1. CDR1 SGHRS and CDR2 YFSETQ were looked up in the germline V gene.